What follows are 17 T cell receptor beta chains derived from one specimen sequenced in a study of blood T cell repertoires in COVID-19. TCRdb keeps only in-frame clones here, not all; method: immunoSEQ multiplex PCR. Among tens of thousands of clones, 80% to 90% were seen once, and the ten largest hold 8% to 10%. The sample consisted of peripheral blood. The receptors were sampled from a human donor in a cohort sampled during active COVID-19.

The rearrangement uses TRBV2 and TRBJ1-3; TRBD1 is a possible D gene (6 bases). V was cut by 6 bases and J by 3 bases, with 9 bases left in between. This CDR3 has 13 residues. The germline V gene has CDR1 SNHLY and CDR2 FYNNEI. Here the CDR3 reads CASRTGNGNTIYF. CDR3 DNA sequence: TGTGCCAGCAGAACAGGGAATGGAAACACCATATATTTT.

As DNA, the CDR3 is TGTGCCAGCAGTGACCGTAGCGGGGCTGGGGAGCAGTACTTC. It encodes CASSDRSGAGEQYF. This chain joins TRBV6-6 and TRBJ2-7; 8 bases match TRBD2. Germline loops: CDR1 MNHNY, CDR2 SVGAGI (reference sequence). The CDR3 is 14 amino acids. Trimming at V came to 5 bases and at J to 7 bases, leaving 10 bases not matched to a gene.

The chain has TRBV6-2 or TRBV6-3 and TRBJ1-3, with 7 bases fitting TRBD1. The J segment lost 0 bases and the V segment lost 2 bases, leaving 4 bases of the junction unmatched. This CDR3 has 16 amino acids. Germline values: CDR1 MNHEY, CDR2 SVGEGT. CDR3 sequence (DNA): TGTGCCAGCAGTTACCGGCACAGGGGCTCTGGAAACACCATATATTTT. Its protein is CASSYRHRGSGNTIYF.

This chain connects TRBV6-5 to TRBJ1-2, with D possibly TRBD1 on 5 matching bases. The CDR3 sequence is 16 residues long. The germline V and J ends were trimmed by 2 bases and 3 bases, with 16 bases remaining between them. CDR1 MNHEY and CDR2 SVGAGI come from the germline V gene. The CDR3 DNA is TGTGCCAGCAGTTACGGTCGAAGGGGAGGGTACTATGGCTACACCTTC. Amino acid sequence: CASSYGRRGGYYGYTF.

This chain connects TRBV27 to TRBJ2-7; TRBD1 matches 7 bases. After removal of 6 bases from V and 5 bases from J, the junction contained 10 bases not matched to a gene. The CDR3 sequence is 14 residues long. The germline CDR1 and CDR2 sequences are MNHEY and SMNVEV (reference sequence). The CDR3: CASSHTTGYHEQYF. DNA for the CDR3: TGTGCCAGCAGCCATACGACAGGGTATCACGAGCAGTACTTC.

CDR3 sequence (DNA): TGTGCCAGCAGCTTAGGGGCTAGCAGTTCCTACGAGCAGTACTTC. Its translation is CASSLGASSSYEQYF. The V and J genes are TRBV11-2 and TRBJ2-7; the D gene is possibly TRBD2 (5 bases). The CDR3 is 15 residues long. V was cut by 1 base and J by 1 base, with 11 bases left in between. Germline V lookup: CDR1 SGHAT, CDR2 FQNNGV.

The genes are TRBV27 and TRBJ2-5; D may be TRBD2 (7 bases). The CDR3 loop spans 16 amino acids. The germline V gene has CDR1 MNHEY and CDR2 SMNVEV (reference sequence). V was pared by 2 bases and J by 5 bases, with 18 bases between. The CDR3: CASSLSSGTPRETQYF. The CDR3 DNA sequence: TGTGCCAGCAGTTTAAGCAGCGGGACACCCCGGGAGACCCAGTACTTC.

The chain employs TRBV25-1 and TRBJ2-3; 11 bases fit TRBD2. Looked up from germline, CDR1 is MGHDK and CDR2 is SYGVNS. The J segment lost 0 bases and the V segment lost 8 bases, leaving 4 bases of the junction unmatched. This CDR3 comprises 15 residues. The chain's CDR3 is CASPRTSGSTDTQYF. As DNA, the CDR3 is TGTGCCAGCCCTAGGACTAGCGGGAGCACAGATACGCAGTATTTT.

This clone was observed once. The J gene is TRBJ2-3, the V gene TRBV6-6, with 9 positions matching TRBD2. With 7 bases clipped from V and 3 bases from J, the junction kept 11 bases outside the gene matches. CDR1 is MNHNY and CDR2 is SVGAGI in the germline V gene (reference sequence). CDR3 length equals 16 residues. Here the CDR3 DNA reads TGTGCCAGCAATACCGGGGCTAGCGGGAAGACAGATACGCAGTATTTT. Translation: CASNTGASGKTDTQYF.

The chain carries TRBV3-1 (or the pseudogene TRBV3-2) and TRBJ2-1; 7 nucleotides line up with TRBD1. CDR1 LGHDT and CDR2 YNNKEL come from the germline V gene (reference sequence). Trimming at V came to 4 bases and at J to 13 bases, leaving 19 bases not matched to a gene. The CDR3 is made up of 16 amino acids. The CDR3 DNA reads TGTGCCAGCAGCCCCTCCCAGGGACAGATTTTTCGGCCTCAGTTCTTC. Residues: CASSPSQGQIFRPQFF.

The gene calls are TRBV5-1 and TRBJ2-2, with 9 positions matching TRBD2. This CDR3 comprises 16 residues. CDR1 is SGHRS and CDR2 is YFSETQ in the germline V gene. With V trimmed by 0 bases and J by 2 bases, 2 bases remained unmatched. The CDR3 DNA reads as TGCGCCAGCAGCTTGGTGCTAGCGGGAAACACCGGGGAGCTGTTTTTT. Protein: CASSLVLAGNTGELFF.

The V and J genes are TRBV10-3 and TRBJ1-6; perhaps TRBD1 as D (6 bases). Germline V CDR1 and CDR2: ENHRY, SYGVKD. V was shortened by 0 bases and J by 9 bases, with 12 bases between the two germline ends. This CDR3 region has 15 residues. The CDR3 loop reads CAISESEGGVSPLHF. The CDR3 DNA follows: TGTGCCATCAGTGAGTCGGAGGGGGGGGTTTCACCCCTCCACTTT.

The chain couples TRBV5-5 to TRBJ2-5, with 8 bases that match TRBD1. Germline values: CDR1 SGHKS, CDR2 YYEKEE (reference sequence). This CDR3 comprises 14 residues. V shed 0 bases and J 4 bases; nucleotides not matched to a gene: 2. CDR3 region: CASSLDRGRETQYF. The CDR3 nucleotides read TGTGCCAGCAGCTTGGACAGGGGGAGAGAGACCCAGTACTTC.

This clone occurred once. DNA of the CDR3: TGTGCCAGCAGCCTGCTTGCGGGAGGCTCCTACAATGAGCAGTTCTTC. It codes for CASSLLAGGSYNEQFF. J is TRBJ2-1 and V is TRBV3-1 (or the pseudogene TRBV3-2); 8 bases are shared with TRBD2. The junction had 5 bases not matched to a gene; V was cut back by 4 bases and J by 0 bases. CDR1 is LGHDT and CDR2 is YNNKEL in the germline V gene (reference sequence). The CDR3 contains 16 residues.

The chain couples TRBV2 to TRBJ2-7, with TRBD2 as a possible D gene (5 bases). The CDR3 runs to 12 residues. Per germline, CDR1 SNHLY and CDR2 FYNNEI. The ends were cut back, 6 bases at V and 4 bases at J, with 10 bases in the middle. In nucleotides, the CDR3 is TGTGCCAGCAGCGTGAGGACTTACGAGCAGTACTTC. The encoded protein is CASSVRTYEQYF.

The J gene is TRBJ1-1, the V gene TRBV30; D remains ambiguous. This CDR3 is built from 13 residues. Germline CDR1 reads GTSNPN; CDR2 reads SVGIG (reference sequence). The V gene lost 3 bases and the J gene lost 4 bases, with 12 bases spanning the gap. CDR3 sequence (DNA): TGTGCCTGGAGATCGGGTTTCCTCACTGAAGCTTTCTTT. As protein: CAWRSGFLTEAFF.

The chain couples TRBV27 to TRBJ1-6, with TRBD1 as a possible D gene (6 bases). CDR1 is MNHEY, CDR2 SMNVEV, per germline (reference sequence). This CDR3 is built from 15 residues. V was clipped by 6 bases and J by 9 bases, with 18 bases between them. The CDR3 bases are TGTGCCAGCAGCCTCGCGGGGGCCGACCTTTCACCCCTCCACTTT. It translates to CASSLAGADLSPLHF.